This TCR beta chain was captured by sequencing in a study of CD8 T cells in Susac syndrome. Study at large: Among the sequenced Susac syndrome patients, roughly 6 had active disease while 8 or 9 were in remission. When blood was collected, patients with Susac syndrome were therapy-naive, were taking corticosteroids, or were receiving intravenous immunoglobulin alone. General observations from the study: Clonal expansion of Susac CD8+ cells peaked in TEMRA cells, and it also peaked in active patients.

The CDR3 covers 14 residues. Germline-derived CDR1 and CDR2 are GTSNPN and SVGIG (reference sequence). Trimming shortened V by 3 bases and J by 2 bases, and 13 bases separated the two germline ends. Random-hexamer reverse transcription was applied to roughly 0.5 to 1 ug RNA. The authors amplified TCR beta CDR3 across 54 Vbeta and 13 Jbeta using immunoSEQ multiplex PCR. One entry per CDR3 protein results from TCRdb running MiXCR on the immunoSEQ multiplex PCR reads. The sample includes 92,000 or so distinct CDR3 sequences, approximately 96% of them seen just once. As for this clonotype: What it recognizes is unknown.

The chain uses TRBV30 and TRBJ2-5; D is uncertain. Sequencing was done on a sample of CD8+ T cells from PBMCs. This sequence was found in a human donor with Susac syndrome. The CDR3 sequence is CAWRRLQIQETQYF. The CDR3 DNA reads TGTGCCTGGAGGAGGTTGCAGATACAAGAGACCCAGTACTTC.